A selection of T cell receptor beta chains follows, all from one sample in a study of shared clonotypes between healthy human individuals. TCRdb's table, derived via immunoSEQ multiplex PCR, lists solely in-frame clones and lacks some. The data show about 560,000 clones, roughly four fifths seen once. The sequenced material came from PBMCs. The receptors were gathered from a woman aged 40 to 50 in good health. Some clones in this sample may be carry-over from other donors' samples. Each CDR3 is given with its conserved first and last residue.

cdr3_aa	j_call	v_call
CAWNLRGSYEQYF	TRBJ2-7	TRBV30
CASSQGVTGELFF	TRBJ2-2	TRBV7-3
CASSVVSGSTYEQYF	TRBJ2-7	TRBV6-1
CASSLDRGGGYGYTF	TRBJ1-2	TRBV5-6
CASSSRPAWSGEAFF	TRBJ1-1	TRBV7-2
CASSIFDRSNQPQHF	TRBJ1-5	TRBV19
CAWSVIPVPNEKLFF	TRBJ1-4	TRBV30
CASSPPVVLAGTARELFF	TRBJ2-2	TRBV7-3
CASSIRVDQPQHF	TRBJ1-5	TRBV19
CAWREGGDTEAFF	TRBJ1-1	TRBV30
CASSRQLAGHPGELFF	TRBJ2-2	TRBV18
CASSLGIDRAHEQYF	TRBJ2-7	TRBV5-1
CASSPRGGEGAYEQYF	TRBJ2-7	TRBV18
CASSGTPNYNEQFF	TRBJ2-1	TRBV28
CASSQDWRGTGGGYEQYF	TRBJ2-7	TRBV14
CASSVSGTGYNEQFF	TRBJ2-1	TRBV5-5
CASTRMGEQYF	TRBJ2-7	TRBV2
CASSQSGARPQHF	TRBJ1-5	TRBV5-6
CASSLGTALTDTQYF	TRBJ2-3	TRBV11-3
CASSPQGIGSPLHF	TRBJ1-6	TRBV2
CASSKGQAFNQPQHF	TRBJ1-5	TRBV19
CASSQERGHAMNTEAFF	TRBJ1-1	TRBV4-1
CASREQVDGNTIYF	TRBJ1-3	TRBV2
CASNKDSLAKNIQCF	TRBJ2-4	TRBV2
CSVDVTNTGELFF	TRBJ2-2	TRBV29-1
CASSLVLASYNEQFF	TRBJ2-1	TRBV11-2
CASSEGLYGYTF	TRBJ1-2	TRBV6-1
CAAGGGTEAFF	TRBJ1-1	TRBV28
CATSRVDRGVEKLFF	TRBJ1-4	TRBV15
CASSFVAVYNEQFF	TRBJ2-1	TRBV7-9
CAWSVSLAIEQFF	TRBJ2-1	TRBV30
CASSRGLAGGDSDTQYF	TRBJ2-3	TRBV18
CASSQVGKGRIEQFF	TRBJ2-1	TRBV4-1
CASSGTGTSGRIGELFF	TRBJ2-2	TRBV10-1
CAWSPGGRLQETQYF	TRBJ2-5	TRBV30